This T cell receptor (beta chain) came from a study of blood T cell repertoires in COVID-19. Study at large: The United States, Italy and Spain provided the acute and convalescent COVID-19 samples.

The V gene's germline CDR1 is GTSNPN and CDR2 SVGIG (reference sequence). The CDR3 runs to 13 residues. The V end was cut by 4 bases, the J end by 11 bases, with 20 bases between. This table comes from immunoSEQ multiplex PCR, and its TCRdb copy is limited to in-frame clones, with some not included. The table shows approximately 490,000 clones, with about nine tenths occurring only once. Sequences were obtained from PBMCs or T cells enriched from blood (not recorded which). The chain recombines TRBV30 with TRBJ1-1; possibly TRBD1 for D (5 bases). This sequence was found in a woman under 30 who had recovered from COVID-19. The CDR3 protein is CAWIFGTGRAAFF. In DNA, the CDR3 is TGTGCCTGGATATTTGGGACCGGGAGGGCGGCTTTCTTT.